A selection of T cell receptor beta chains follows, all from one sample in a study of T cell changes during pregnancy in multiple sclerosis. The method was immunoSEQ multiplex PCR; TCRdb's version includes in-frame clones alone and lacks a portion of them. The sample lists 55,000 to 80,000 clones; approximately 93% were seen once. The sequencing here drew on CD8+ T cells from peripheral blood mononuclear cells, taken in the second trimester of pregnancy. These receptors were obtained from a female donor with multiple sclerosis, enrolled in a pregnancy study. Both conserved end residues are part of each CDR3. A D gene is named only where the DNA matches it firmly. Some rows have no size entry. The others give once, few or many, or a class for an expanded clone.

>TRBV4-1|TRBJ1-1|NA|14|TRBD1
TGCGCCAGCAGCCTTTCAGACAGGGGTACTGAAGCTTTCTTT
CASSLSDRGTEAFF
>TRBV11-2|TRBJ2-7|NA|13|NA
TGTGCCAGCAGCTTTGGGGCGGTCTACGAGCAGTACTTC
CASSFGAVYEQYF
>TRBV4-3|TRBJ2-7|NA|14|TRBD1
TGCGCCAGCAGCCAAGATGGGGACAGCTACGAGCAGTACTTC
CASSQDGDSYEQYF
>TRBV19|TRBJ1-5|NA|14|NA
TGTGCCAGTAGTTCAGGACAGATCAATCAGCCCCAGCATTTT
CASSSGQINQPQHF
>TRBV5-1|TRBJ1-2|once|12|NA
TGCGCCAGCAGCTTGGGGCTCTATGGCTACACCTTC
CASSLGLYGYTF
>TRBV6-6|TRBJ1-2|NA|15|NA
TGTGCCAGCAGTGCCAGCGGGGCCGACAACTATGGCTACACCTTC
CASSASGADNYGYTF
>TRBV7-8|TRBJ2-7|NA|16|NA
TGTGCCAGCAGCTTAGATGGGGCAGGGGTCCCCTACGAGCAGTACTTC
CASSLDGAGVPYEQYF
>TRBV29-1|TRBJ2-3|NA|15|NA
TGCAGCGCCGTCCCGACAGGAGTTAGCACAGATACGCAGTATTTT
CSAVPTGVSTDTQYF
>TRBV4-2|TRBJ2-1|NA|17|NA
TGTGCCAGCAGCCAAGATTTGGGGGGAGGACTCTACAATGAGCAGTTCTTC
CASSQDLGGGLYNEQFF
>TRBV7-8|TRBJ1-1|NA|15|NA
TGTGCCAGCAGCTTAGGGGCCTCATTCCACACTGAAGCTTTCTTT
CASSLGASFHTEAFF
>TRBV7-6|TRBJ2-2|once|18|TRBD2
TGTGCCAGCAGCTTAGCGCTAGCTAGCGGAACACCGCCCGGGGAGCTGTTTTTT
CASSLALASGTPPGELFF
>TRBV19|TRBJ1-1|few|13|NA
TGTGCCAGTAGTCTTTCGGTGAACACTGAAGCTTTCTTT
CASSLSVNTEAFF
>TRBV9|TRBJ2-2|NA|15|TRBD2
TGTGCCAGCAGCCTGAGCGGGAGGGCCACCGGGGAGCTGTTTTTT
CASSLSGRATGELFF
>TRBV7-9|TRBJ2-1|NA|13|TRBD1
TGTGCCAGCAGCAAAACAGGGGGGAATGAGCAGTTCTTC
CASSKTGGNEQFF
>TRBV27|TRBJ1-5|NA|15|NA
TGTGCCAGCAGTTTGTCGCGGGGGGGCAATCAGCCCCAGCATTTT
CASSLSRGGNQPQHF
>TRBV27|TRBJ2-7|NA|13|TRBD1
TGTGCCAGCGGTGAGACAGGGTCCTACGAGCAGTACTTC
CASGETGSYEQYF
>TRBV29-1|TRBJ1-2|NA|13|NA
TGCAGCGTTGTTGCAGGGTTTAACTATGGCTACACCTTC
CSVVAGFNYGYTF
>TRBV6-4|TRBJ2-3|once|15|TRBD2
TGTGCCAGCAGTCCAGCGGGAGGCGGCACAGATACGCAGTATTTT
CASSPAGGGTDTQYF
>TRBV6-5|TRBJ2-7|NA|13|TRBD2
TGTGCCAGCTCCAAGCGGGAGCTCTACGAGCAGTACTTC
CASSKRELYEQYF
>TRBV27|TRBJ1-2|NA|13|NA
TGTGCCAGCAGTTCAGGAATCCTCTATGGCTACACCTTC
CASSSGILYGYTF